This passage covers 5 T cell receptor beta chains from one sample sequenced in a study of blood T cell repertoires in COVID-19 (dated by TCRdb to about 2020). Library construction relied on the immunoSEQ multiplex PCR assay. TCRdb stores this immuneACCESS table with in-frame sequences only. Part of the clones is absent; in the studies checked, under half of the shortfall reflects unresolved V genes, and no reason is known for the rest. Here the sample has 200,000 to 300,000 clones; more than 75% occur a single time. The top ten hold 2% to 2.5% of the sample. The specimen was peripheral blood. The receptors originated from a woman in her 50s with acute or convalescent COVID-19.

This chain uses TRBV28 with TRBJ1-4; D remains ambiguous. The CDR3 runs to 14 residues. V lost 6 bases to trimming and J lost 8 bases, with 16 bases between them. CDR1 is MDHEN, CDR2 SYDVKM, per germline. CDR3 region: CASSPKSLREKLFF. The CDR3 DNA sequence: TGTGCCAGCAGCCCGAAGTCTCTTCGGGAAAAACTGTTTTTT.

The rearrangement joins TRBV10-3 to TRBJ2-5, with a weak D call TRBD1 (5 bases). The V and J ends lost 9 bases and 6 bases respectively, with 17 bases between them. CDR1 and CDR2 from the germline V gene are ENHRY and SYGVKD. CDR3 length: 13 amino acids. CDR3 sequence (DNA): TGTGCCATTCAAACTGAAGTGGGGCAGACCCAGTACTTC. It translates to CAIQTEVGQTQYF.

The gene calls are TRBV6-1 and TRBJ2-3; 9 bases map to TRBD2. Germline CDR1 is MNHNS and CDR2 is SASEGT. The CDR3 runs 20 residues. V trimming: 1 base; J trimming: 5 bases; junction bases outside the gene matches: 19. DNA for the CDR3: TGTGCCAGCAGTGAAGTTATGGGGCGGAATAGCGGGAGAGCTGTAGATACGCAGTATTTT. Translation: CASSEVMGRNSGRAVDTQYF.

Notes on this clone: The identical CDR3 is also encoded by other nucleotide sequences in the sample. The V gene is TRBV18, the J gene TRBJ1-1, with D unclear. The V gene lost 1 base and the J gene lost 3 bases, with 6 bases spanning the gap. CDR1 and CDR2 (germline): KGHSH, LQKENI. CDR3 size: 13 residues. CDR3 sequence (DNA): TGTGCCAGCTCACCACGGTCGGACACTGAAGCTTTCTTT. Its protein is CASSPRSDTEAFF.

The genes are TRBV27 and TRBJ2-7; 12 nucleotides line up with TRBD2. CDR3 size: 15 residues. Unmatched junction bases numbered 9, after V lost 5 bases and J lost 7 bases. Germline V CDR1 and CDR2: MNHEY, SMNVEV (reference sequence). CDR3 in amino acids: CASSAGTSGSREQYF. CDR3 coding DNA: TGTGCCAGCAGTGCCGGGACTAGCGGGTCTCGGGAGCAGTACTTC.